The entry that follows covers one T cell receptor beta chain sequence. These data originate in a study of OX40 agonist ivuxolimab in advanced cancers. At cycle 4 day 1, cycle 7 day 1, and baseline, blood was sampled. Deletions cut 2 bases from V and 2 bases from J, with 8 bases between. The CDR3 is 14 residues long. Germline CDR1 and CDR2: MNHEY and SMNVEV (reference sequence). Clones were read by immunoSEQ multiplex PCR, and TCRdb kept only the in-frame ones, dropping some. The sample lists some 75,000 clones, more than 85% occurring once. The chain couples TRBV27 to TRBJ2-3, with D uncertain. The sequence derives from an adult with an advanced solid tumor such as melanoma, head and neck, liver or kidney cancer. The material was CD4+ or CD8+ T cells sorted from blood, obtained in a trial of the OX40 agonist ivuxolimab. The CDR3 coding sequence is TGTGCCAGCAGTTTACCTCCTTTCACAGATACGCAGTATTTT. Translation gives CASSLPPFTDTQYF.